These T cell receptor beta chains were read from a single sample in a study of PD-1 blockade in classical Hodgkin lymphoma. TCRdb's copy holds only in-frame clones and misses some; the assay was immunoSEQ multiplex PCR. The sample carries 95,000 or so clones, 80% to 85% recorded once. Sequencing was performed on peripheral blood mononuclear cells (PBMCs), taken at baseline. Every receptor here comes from a human donor with classical Hodgkin lymphoma. Each CDR3 is given without its conserved first and last residue. The size field is filled for only some rows; it gives once, few, many or a size class.

j_gene: TRBJ2-7
abundance: .
v_gene: TRBV5-1
CDR3aa: ASSLGAAGGPLGEQY

j_gene: TRBJ1-1
abundance: .
v_gene: TRBV2
CDR3aa: ASSDRGIAEAF

j_gene: TRBJ1-1
abundance: .
v_gene: TRBV4-1
CDR3aa: ASSHPARGNTEAF

j_gene: .
abundance: once
v_gene: TRBV27
CDR3aa: ASSLRTGLDEQY

j_gene: TRBJ2-7
abundance: .
v_gene: TRBV4-2
CDR3aa: ASSLHSYEQY

j_gene: TRBJ2-3
abundance: .
v_gene: TRBV9
CDR3aa: ASSTSSGRPHRTDTQY

j_gene: TRBJ2-2
abundance: .
v_gene: TRBV2
CDR3aa: ASVGGVVTGELF

j_gene: TRBJ2-1
abundance: .
v_gene: TRBV10-3
CDR3aa: AISEGQSYNEQF

j_gene: TRBJ1-2
abundance: .
v_gene: TRBV5-1
CDR3aa: ASSPEGTGNGYT

j_gene: TRBJ1-5
abundance: .
v_gene: TRBV6-4
CDR3aa: ASSPPRGDRGGFSNQPQH

j_gene: TRBJ2-7
abundance: .
v_gene: TRBV6-4
CDR3aa: ASSSGTGKTYEQY

j_gene: TRBJ1-4
abundance: .
v_gene: TRBV5-1
CDR3aa: ASSLERLEEKLF

j_gene: TRBJ1-1
abundance: .
v_gene: TRBV18
CDR3aa: ASSGGGGQAF

j_gene: TRBJ2-6
abundance: .
v_gene: TRBV7-9
CDR3aa: ASSSSNTGANVLT

j_gene: TRBJ1-1
abundance: few
v_gene: TRBV5-1
CDR3aa: ASSNPQGAGTEAF

j_gene: TRBJ2-2
abundance: .
v_gene: TRBV6-4
CDR3aa: ASRGAGTGELF

j_gene: TRBJ1-4
abundance: .
v_gene: TRBV9
CDR3aa: ASSGGVQRDEKLF

j_gene: TRBJ1-4
abundance: .
v_gene: TRBV18
CDR3aa: ASSPPGQQNEKLF

j_gene: TRBJ1-5
abundance: .
v_gene: TRBV27
CDR3aa: ASSLLGKNNQPQH

j_gene: TRBJ2-6
abundance: few
v_gene: TRBV13
CDR3aa: ASGRTGANVLT

j_gene: TRBJ2-7
abundance: .
v_gene: TRBV28
CDR3aa: ASGNDEQY

j_gene: TRBJ2-7
abundance: .
v_gene: TRBV2
CDR3aa: ASSGSEGGAREQY

j_gene: TRBJ2-7
abundance: .
v_gene: TRBV21-1
CDR3aa: ASSKGGWGTREYEQY

j_gene: TRBJ2-1
abundance: .
v_gene: TRBV11-2
CDR3aa: ASSLVGRDEQF

j_gene: TRBJ2-3
abundance: .
v_gene: TRBV7-3
CDR3aa: ASSPSHIAGHTDTQY

j_gene: TRBJ1-5
abundance: .
v_gene: TRBV19
CDR3aa: ASSIEGLANQPQH

j_gene: TRBJ2-2
abundance: .
v_gene: TRBV19
CDR3aa: ASTPIGTGNTGELF

j_gene: TRBJ2-7
abundance: .
v_gene: TRBV21-1
CDR3aa: ASSKCPRRKSTYEQY

j_gene: TRBJ1-1
abundance: .
v_gene: TRBV11-3
CDR3aa: ASSFSVNTEAF

j_gene: TRBJ2-5
abundance: once
v_gene: TRBV6-1
CDR3aa: ASSDSGKGETQY

j_gene: TRBJ2-2
abundance: .
v_gene: TRBV7-9
CDR3aa: ASSQPGGAGDTGELF

j_gene: TRBJ2-5
abundance: once
v_gene: TRBV7-9
CDR3aa: ASSQNVGETQY

j_gene: TRBJ2-3
abundance: .
v_gene: TRBV14
CDR3aa: ASSQRGFLDSDGDTQY

j_gene: TRBJ2-5
abundance: .
v_gene: TRBV19
CDR3aa: ASSNRGQETQY

j_gene: TRBJ2-2
abundance: .
v_gene: TRBV5-6
CDR3aa: ASSLAGGATGELF

j_gene: TRBJ2-7
abundance: .
v_gene: TRBV21-1
CDR3aa: ARGTPCADYEQY

j_gene: TRBJ2-7
abundance: .
v_gene: TRBV11-3
CDR3aa: ASSLVGGSDEQY

j_gene: TRBJ2-7
abundance: few
v_gene: TRBV5-1
CDR3aa: ASSLDGTGGSEQY

j_gene: TRBJ2-6
abundance: .
v_gene: TRBV9
CDR3aa: ASSARHTSSGANVLT

j_gene: TRBJ2-3
abundance: .
v_gene: TRBV27
CDR3aa: ASSLSGTGATDTQY

j_gene: TRBJ2-3
abundance: .
v_gene: TRBV4-1
CDR3aa: ASSQADTQY

j_gene: TRBJ1-2
abundance: few
v_gene: TRBV28
CDR3aa: ASRNRGLGYT

j_gene: TRBJ2-1
abundance: few
v_gene: TRBV7-9
CDR3aa: ASRYRTGTYNEQF

j_gene: TRBJ1-5
abundance: .
v_gene: TRBV5-6
CDR3aa: ASSTGQGSNQPQH

j_gene: TRBJ2-1
abundance: .
v_gene: TRBV10-3
CDR3aa: AITEPGGYNEQF

j_gene: TRBJ1-6
abundance: .
v_gene: TRBV18
CDR3aa: ASSLDRGALNIH

j_gene: TRBJ1-2
abundance: once
v_gene: TRBV19
CDR3aa: ASSIDQGTFIHGYT

j_gene: TRBJ1-1
abundance: few
v_gene: TRBV5-6
CDR3aa: ASSLRGGGGLSAF

j_gene: TRBJ1-3
abundance: once
v_gene: TRBV6-1
CDR3aa: ASSPGRVVGNTIY

j_gene: TRBJ1-1
abundance: .
v_gene: TRBV25-1
CDR3aa: ASSVRPVSVRTEAF

j_gene: TRBJ1-4
abundance: .
v_gene: TRBV6-6
CDR3aa: ASSYSKLNEKLF

j_gene: TRBJ2-1
abundance: .
v_gene: TRBV4-1
CDR3aa: ASSQGGTSESSYNEQF

j_gene: TRBJ2-3
abundance: .
v_gene: TRBV19
CDR3aa: ASSMGRTQY

j_gene: TRBJ2-2
abundance: few
v_gene: TRBV6-1
CDR3aa: ASNRQGASGELF

j_gene: TRBJ2-1
abundance: .
v_gene: TRBV7-7
CDR3aa: ASSPQQGLNEQF

j_gene: TRBJ2-1
abundance: .
v_gene: TRBV7-3
CDR3aa: ASSLTTRYNEQF